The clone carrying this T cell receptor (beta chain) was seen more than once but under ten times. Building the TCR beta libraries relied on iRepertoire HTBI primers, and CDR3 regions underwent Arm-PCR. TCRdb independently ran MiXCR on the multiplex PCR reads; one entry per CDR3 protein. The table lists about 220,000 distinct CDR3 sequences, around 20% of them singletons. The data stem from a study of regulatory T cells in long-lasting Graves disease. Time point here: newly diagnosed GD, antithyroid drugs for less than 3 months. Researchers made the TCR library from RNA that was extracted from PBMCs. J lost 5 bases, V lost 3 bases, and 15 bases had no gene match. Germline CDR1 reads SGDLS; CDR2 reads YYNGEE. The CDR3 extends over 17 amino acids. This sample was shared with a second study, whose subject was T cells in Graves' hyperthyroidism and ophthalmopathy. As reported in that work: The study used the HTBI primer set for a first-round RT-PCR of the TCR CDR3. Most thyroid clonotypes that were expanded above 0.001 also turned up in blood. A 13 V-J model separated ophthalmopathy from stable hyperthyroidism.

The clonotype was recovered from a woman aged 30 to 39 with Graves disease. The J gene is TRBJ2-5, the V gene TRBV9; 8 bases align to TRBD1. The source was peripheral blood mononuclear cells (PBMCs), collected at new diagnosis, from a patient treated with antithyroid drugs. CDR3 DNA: TGTGCCAGCAGCGGGAGAGGACAGGGAGTAGTTAGGGAGACCCAGTACTTC. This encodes CASSGRGQGVVRETQYF. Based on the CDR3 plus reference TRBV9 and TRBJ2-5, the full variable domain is DSGVTQTPKHLITATGQRVTLRCSPRSGDLSVYWYQQSLDQGLQFLIQYYNGEERAKGNILERFSAQQFPDLHSELNLSSLELGDSALYFCASSGRGQGVVRETQYFGPGTRLLVL.